A single sample is the source of the 25 T cell receptor beta chains below, sequenced in a study of T cells after posttransplantation cyclophosphamide. Only in-frame clones appear in the TCRdb table, and some are missing; sequencing was by immunoSEQ multiplex PCR. The repertoire holds tens of thousands of clones, with 86% as singletons. The source material was PBMCs. These receptors originate from a woman aged 60-75 years with a blood cancer, CMV-positive, and with a related stem cell donor.

The genes are TRBV9 and TRBJ2-7; 8 bases fit TRBD1. The CDR3 is 17 residues long. Germline V CDR1 and CDR2: SGDLS, YYNGEE. V lost 0 bases and J lost 6; bases outside the gene matches: 14. This CDR3 reads CASSVALPGQGAAEQYF. The CDR3 nucleotides are TGTGCCAGCAGCGTAGCTCTGCCTGGGCAGGGGGCTGCCGAGCAGTACTTC.

The gene calls are TRBV4-1 and TRBJ2-2; 11 nucleotides match TRBD2. With V trimmed by 0 bases and J by 7 bases, 10 bases remained unmatched. From germline, CDR1 is MGHRA and CDR2 YSYEKL. The CDR3 is 18 amino acids. The CDR3 coding sequence is TGCGCCAGCAGCCAAGAGGGGCTAGCGGGAGGTTATCACGGGGAGCTGTTTTTT. Protein sequence: CASSQEGLAGGYHGELFF.

CDR3 loop: CASSQRGSYNEQFF. In nucleotides, the CDR3 is TGCGCCAGCAGCCAACGGGGGAGCTACAATGAGCAGTTCTTC. The chain links TRBV4-1 to TRBJ2-1; D is perhaps TRBD2 (6 bases). V dropped 2 bases and J dropped 3 bases, with 8 bases sitting between them. The CDR3 loop spans 14 amino acids. Germline CDR1 MGHRA, CDR2 YSYEKL.

A single count supports this clone. This rearrangement joins TRBV7-9 to TRBJ1-2; unclear D gene. The CDR3 has 13 amino acids. Germline V gene sequence: CDR1 SEHNR, CDR2 FQNEAQ (reference sequence). The ends were cut back, 5 bases at V and 3 bases at J, with 10 bases in the middle. The CDR3 loop is CASSATDYYGYTF. The CDR3 nucleotides read TGTGCCAGCAGCGCCACCGACTACTATGGCTACACCTTC.

The CDR3 nucleotides are TGTGCCAGCAGCTTGGGCGGGACAGGGGCCGTGAACTATGGCTACACCTTC. Translated, it gives CASSLGGTGAVNYGYTF. The V call is TRBV5-8, the J call TRBJ1-2; TRBD1 agrees at 10 bases. This CDR3 is built from 17 residues. CDR1 is SGHTS, CDR2 YDEGEE, per germline. V dropped 0 bases and J dropped 2; count of bases not matched to a gene: 7.

The V call is TRBV5-6, the J call TRBJ2-1, with TRBD2 identical over 9 bases. CDR1 and CDR2 (germline): SGHDT, YYEEEE. V lost 2 bases and J lost 6; bases outside the gene matches: 3. CDR3 length equals 14 residues. The CDR3 spells CASSFLAGSNEQFF. CDR3 bases: TGTGCCAGCAGCTTCCTAGCGGGAAGCAATGAGCAGTTCTTC.

This chain links TRBV11-2 with TRBJ2-6; TRBD1 might be the D (6 bases). Germline loops: CDR1 SGHAT, CDR2 FQNNGV. V shed 7 bases and J shed 0 bases, with 22 bases lying between them. The CDR3 consists of 19 residues. The DNA of the CDR3 is TGTGCCAGCATCATTTATCCGTTGACACAGGGCTCTGGGGCCAACGTCCTGACTTTC. Amino acids: CASIIYPLTQGSGANVLTF.

The genes are TRBV2 and TRBJ1-1, with a possible D match to TRBD1 (6 bases). This CDR3 has 13 residues. V lost 9 bases and J lost 2, with 13 bases in between. Germline assignment: CDR1 SNHLY and CDR2 FYNNEI. In DNA form, the CDR3 reads TGTGCCAGAAAAACAGGGTTCAACACTGAAGCTTTCTTT. The encoded protein is CARKTGFNTEAFF. Variable domain in full (rest from reference TRBV2 and TRBJ1-1): EPEVTQTPSHQVTQMGQEVILRCVPISNHLYFYWYRQILGQKVEFLVSFYNNEISEKSEIFDDQFSVERPDGSNFTLKIRSTKLEDSAMYFCARKTGFNTEAFFGQGTRLTVV.

V and J are TRBV13 and TRBJ2-7; weak D call: TRBD1 (6 bases). The CDR3 covers 14 residues. With 5 bases removed from V and 7 bases from J, the gap between germline ends came to 18 bases. Germline assignment: CDR1 PRHDT and CDR2 FYEKMQ (reference sequence). This chain's CDR3 is CASSHSLRGREQYF. The DNA of the CDR3 is TGTGCCAGCAGCCATAGCCTCAGGGGAAGGGAGCAGTACTTC. The full variable domain, in which reference TRBV13 and TRBJ2-7 provide the parts outside the CDR3, is AAGVIQSPRHLIKEKRETATLKCYPIPRHDTVYWYQQGPGQDPQFLISFYEKMQSDKGSIPDRFSAQQFSDYHSELNMSSLELGDSALYFCASSHSLRGREQYFGPGTRLTVT.

The chain is built from TRBV6-5 and TRBJ2-7; TRBD2 aligns across 8 bases. This CDR3 comprises 16 residues. V trimming: 2 bases; J trimming: 0 bases; junction bases outside the gene matches: 6. Germline values: CDR1 MNHEY, CDR2 SVGAGI. CDR3 bases: TGTGCCAGCAGTTACAGTGGCGGGAGGAGCTCCTACGAGCAGTACTTC. Protein sequence: CASSYSGGRSSYEQYF.

This chain uses TRBV16 with TRBJ2-1; D gene unclear. CDR1 and CDR2 (germline): KGHSY, FQNENV. The length of the CDR3 is 13 residues. The V gene lost 4 bases and the J gene lost 8 bases, with 12 bases spanning the gap. CDR3: CASSRRRRDEQFF. DNA of the CDR3: TGTGCCAGCAGCCGGCGGCGCAGAGATGAGCAGTTCTTC.

The V and J genes are TRBV10-3 and TRBJ2-1; 10 positions agree with TRBD2. The germline CDR1 and CDR2 sequences are ENHRY and SYGVKD. V lost 7 bases, J lost 7 bases, and 7 bases stayed unmatched. The CDR3 totals 14 residues. The CDR3 reads CAIMEREGWNEQFF. CDR3 nucleotides: TGTGCCATCATGGAGCGGGAGGGCTGGAATGAGCAGTTCTTC.

A few counts support this clone. The genes are TRBV2 and TRBJ2-7; tentative D call: TRBD2 (6 bases). Trimming removed 6 bases at V and 6 bases at J, with 12 bases between. Germline V lookup: CDR1 SNHLY, CDR2 FYNNEI. The CDR3 totals 12 residues. The CDR3 protein is CASRGRGIEQYF. CDR3 DNA sequence: TGTGCCAGCAGGGGGCGGGGTATCGAGCAGTACTTC.

This chain uses TRBV12-1 with TRBJ1-2; the DNA was not compared with TRBD1, the D call given in the table. TRBV12-1 is shown as a pseudogene. CDR3 length: 15 residues. The CDR3 DNA is TGTGCCAGCAGCGGTCCCGGGACAGGGTTCAATGGCTACACCTTC. The encoded protein is CASSGPGTGFNGYTF.

The rearrangement uses TRBV11-2 and TRBJ2-1; 9 bases line up with TRBD2. J was trimmed by 8 bases and V by 3 bases; bases with no gene match: 5. The CDR3 runs 14 residues. Germline V CDR1 and CDR2: SGHAT, FQNNGV. This chain's CDR3 is CASSFVAGVHEQFF. The CDR3 nucleotides are TGTGCCAGCAGCTTTGTAGCGGGAGTACATGAGCAGTTCTTC.

This chain joins TRBV28 and TRBJ2-7, with D unresolved. Germline CDR1 reads MDHEN; CDR2 reads SYDVKM. V was cut by 5 bases and J by 3 bases, with 8 bases left in between. The CDR3 consists of 12 residues. DNA of the CDR3: TGTGCCAGCAGTGCTGCCTACTACGAGCAGTACTTC. Its translation: CASSAAYYEQYF.

The gene calls are TRBV2 and TRBJ2-5; TRBD1 matches at 8 bases. The V and J ends lost 7 bases and 8 bases, in that order; junction bases with no gene match: 15. The germline gives CDR1 SNHLY, CDR2 FYNNEI. The CDR3 is 15 residues long. The chain's CDR3 is CASTLSGQGKGTQYF. DNA for the CDR3: TGTGCCAGCACCCTATCCGGACAGGGTAAAGGAACCCAGTACTTC.

Comment on this clone: The same CDR3 arises from other DNA sequences in this sample as well. The chain links TRBV5-1 to TRBJ2-2; no clear D. Germline V gives CDR1 SGHRS, CDR2 YFSETQ. The CDR3 sequence is 14 residues long. Trimming cost V 2 bases and J 7 bases, with 12 bases left between them. DNA of the CDR3: TGCGCCAGCAGCTTAGGAGAGTTAGGCGGGGAGCTGTTTTTT. Residues: CASSLGELGGELFF.

The V and J genes are TRBV6-5 and TRBJ2-1, with 9 nucleotides matching TRBD2. The J segment lost 2 bases and the V segment lost 6 bases, leaving 5 bases of the junction unmatched. CDR1 and CDR2 from the germline V gene are MNHEY and SVGAGI. This CDR3 has 15 residues. CDR3 region: CASRDGTSPYNEQFF. The CDR3 nucleotides read TGTGCCAGCAGGGACGGGACTAGCCCCTACAATGAGCAGTTCTTC.

The chain is built from TRBV4-2 and TRBJ1-2, with D tentatively TRBD1 (5 bases). CDR3 length: 15 residues. Trimming removed 4 bases at V and 3 bases at J, with 15 bases between. Germline loops: CDR1 LGHNA, CDR2 YNFKEQ. The CDR3 region has the DNA TGTGCCAGCAGCCCAGAACCGGACACGGACTATGGCTACACCTTC. This translates into CASSPEPDTDYGYTF.

This chain connects TRBV7-3 to TRBJ1-3; tentatively, D is TRBD1 (5 bases). Trimming cost V 2 bases and J 2 bases, with 10 bases left between them. This CDR3 comprises 15 residues. Germline V gene lookup returns CDR1 SGHTA and CDR2 FQGTGA. This CDR3 is CASSLQAGTGNTIYF. DNA of the CDR3: TGTGCCAGCAGCTTACAGGCAGGGACTGGAAACACCATATATTTT. Supplemented by reference TRBV7-3 and TRBJ1-3, the full variable domain reads GAGVSQTPSNKVTEKGKYVELRCDPISGHTALYWYRQSLGQGPEFLIYFQGTGAADDSGLPNDRFFAVRPEGSVSTLKIQRTERGDSAVYLCASSLQAGTGNTIYFGEGSWLTVV.

This clone was picked up a small number of times. The gene calls are TRBV2 and TRBJ1-3; D is ambiguous. Trimming shortened V by 6 bases and J by 3 bases, and 6 bases separated the two germline ends. The germline V gene has CDR1 SNHLY and CDR2 FYNNEI. The CDR3 length is 12 residues. The CDR3 region is CASSLGGNTIYF. CDR3 nucleotide sequence: TGTGCCAGCAGCCTCGGTGGAAACACCATATATTTT.

V is TRBV29-1 and J is TRBJ2-6, with 10 bases matching TRBD1. Unmatched junction bases numbered 1, after V lost 6 bases and J lost 2 bases. Per the germline V gene, CDR1 is SQVTM and CDR2 is ANQGSEA. The CDR3 has 14 amino acids. In nucleotides, the CDR3 is TGCAGCGTCGGGACAGGGGCTGGGGCCAACGTCCTGACTTTC. It is translated as CSVGTGAGANVLTF.

The rearrangement uses TRBV6-6 and TRBJ2-3; 9 positions agree with TRBD2. Losses at the gene ends were 5 bases for V and 3 bases for J; bases not matched to a gene: 3. Per germline, CDR1 MNHNY and CDR2 SVGAGI (reference sequence). There are 14 residues in the CDR3. Here the CDR3 DNA reads TGTGCCAGCAGTCCGGGACTAGCTACAGATACGCAGTATTTT. Protein: CASSPGLATDTQYF.

The chain uses TRBV10-3 and TRBJ1-5; 7 nucleotides agree with TRBD1. The V gene's germline CDR1 is ENHRY and CDR2 SYGVKD. The J segment lost 4 bases and the V segment lost 2 bases, leaving 5 bases of the junction unmatched. The CDR3 is 15 residues long. The CDR3 loop is CAISESRDSNQPQHF. The CDR3, as DNA: TGTGCCATCAGTGAGAGTCGGGACAGTAATCAGCCCCAGCATTTT.